Presented here are 30 T cell receptor beta chains from one specimen sequenced in a study of cytomegalovirus exposure and HLA in healthy donors. Repertoires were generated with immunoSEQ multiplex PCR, while TCRdb's copy carries only in-frame clones and drops some. The data show 220,000 or so clones, roughly 88% seen once. The specimen was PBMCs. These TCRs come from a woman aged 30 to 39 in good health and CMV-seropositive.

The chain carries TRBV29-1 and TRBJ2-3, with no clear D. Per germline, CDR1 SQVTM and CDR2 ANQGSEA. The CDR3 has 15 amino acids. The V end lost 3 bases, the J end lost 2 bases, and 15 bases lay between the germline ends. CDR3 loop: CSVEKKPQVTDTQYF. For the CDR3, the DNA is TGCAGCGTTGAGAAGAAGCCCCAAGTCACAGATACGCAGTATTTT.

The chain combines TRBV14 with TRBJ2-7; the D gene could be TRBD1 or TRBD2 (5 bases each). V shed 3 bases and J shed 3 bases, with 9 bases lying between them. The CDR3 extends over 13 amino acids. The germline V gene has CDR1 SGHDN and CDR2 FVKESK. CDR3: CASSQGTLYEQYF. The DNA for the CDR3 is TGTGCCAGCAGCCAGGGGACCCTCTACGAGCAGTACTTC.

Comment on this clone: A junction end diverges from the germline sequence, so it may reflect a read error. The gene calls are TRBV10-3 and TRBJ1-1; D is perhaps TRBD1 (5 bases). CDR3 length: 13 amino acids. Germline V gene lookup returns CDR1 ENHRY and CDR2 SYGVKD. CDR3 loop: CASSRGFDTEAFF. For the CDR3, the DNA is TGTGCCAGCAGTCGGGGGTTTGACACTGAAGCTTTCTTT.

The chain has TRBV7-9 and TRBJ2-7; TRBD2 matches 10 bases. Germline V CDR1 and CDR2: SEHNR, FQNEAQ (reference sequence). The CDR3 extends over 17 amino acids. Trimming at V came to 1 base and at J to 4 bases, leaving 10 bases not matched to a gene. CDR3 nucleotide sequence: TGTGCCAGCAGCTTAGTGTCTAGCGGGAGAGCTGTATACGAGCAGTACTTC. This codes for CASSLVSSGRAVYEQYF.

V gene TRBV5-1 combines with J gene TRBJ1-3; 7 bases fit TRBD1. With 2 bases clipped from V and 2 bases from J, the junction kept 10 bases outside the gene matches. The CDR3 extends over 17 amino acids. The V gene's germline CDR1 is SGHRS and CDR2 YFSETQ. The CDR3 region is CASSFGRGNITGNTIYF. In DNA form, the CDR3 reads TGCGCCAGCAGCTTTGGCAGGGGGAATATTACTGGAAACACCATATATTTT.

This clone was detected many times. The J gene is TRBJ1-5, the V gene TRBV15, with D unclear. V lost 0 bases and J lost 4, with 7 bases in between. Per germline, CDR1 LNHNV and CDR2 YYDKDF (reference sequence). CDR3 length: 14 residues. This CDR3 reads CATSRDPENQPQHF. The CDR3 DNA is TGTGCCACCAGCAGAGACCCGGAGAATCAGCCCCAGCATTTT.

Concerning this clone: A read error may account for a junction end that differs from germline. The chain uses TRBV6-5 and TRBJ2-7, with a weak D call TRBD2 (6 bases). The CDR3 sequence is 14 residues long. Germline loops: CDR1 MNHEY, CDR2 SVGAGI. This chain's CDR3 is CASSPGWVLSGGDF. The CDR3 DNA follows: TGTGCCAGCAGCCCCGGTTGGGTACTCTCAGGAGGGGACTTC.

The chain carries TRBV11-2 and TRBJ2-7; tentatively, D is TRBD1 (5 bases). CDR1 is SGHAT, CDR2 FQNNGV, per germline. The germline V and J ends were trimmed by 7 bases and 0 bases, with 13 bases remaining between them. The CDR3 is 14 residues long. CDR3 nucleotides: TGTGCCAGCACCCTCTTGACAGACTCCTACGAGCAGTACTTC. Its translation: CASTLLTDSYEQYF.

This clone was detected once. The J gene is TRBJ2-7, the V gene TRBV5-1, with a weak D call TRBD2 (5 bases). The CDR3 has 15 amino acids. Germline V gene sequence: CDR1 SGHRS, CDR2 YFSETQ. Trimming took off 1 base at V and 6 bases at J, with 17 bases between the two ends. CDR3 nucleotides: TGCGCCAGCAGCTTGCATCGGCTAGCAGCCCTCGAGCAGTACTTC. Residues: CASSLHRLAALEQYF.

The CDR3 loop is CASRFGTPGSGPHEQYF. The CDR3, as DNA: TGTGCCAGCAGATTCGGGACCCCGGGCAGCGGGCCCCACGAGCAGTACTTC. V usage is TRBV4-2 and J usage is TRBJ2-7; maybe TRBD2 (6 bases). The CDR3 covers 17 residues. V lost 6 bases to trimming and J lost 5 bases, with 26 bases between them. Looked up from germline, CDR1 is LGHNA and CDR2 is YNFKEQ.

This clone has a handful of counts. The rearrangement joins TRBV2 to TRBJ1-4, with 11 bases matching TRBD1. The junction had 4 bases not matched to a gene; V was cut back by 6 bases and J by 4 bases. CDR3 size: 15 residues. CDR1 SNHLY and CDR2 FYNNEI come from the germline V gene. This chain's CDR3 is CASSAGTGGNEKLFF. The CDR3 nucleotides read TGTGCCAGCAGCGCCGGGACAGGGGGTAATGAAAAACTGTTTTTT.

The gene calls are TRBV7-8 and TRBJ2-1; weak D call: TRBD1 (6 bases). CDR3 size: 13 residues. Between the trimmed V and J ends, which lost 5 bases and 3 bases, there was a span of 8 bases. From germline, CDR1 is SGHVS and CDR2 FQNEAQ. CDR3 loop: CASSPRGYNEQFF. CDR3 bases: TGTGCCAGCAGCCCCAGGGGCTACAATGAGCAGTTCTTC.

This clone appeared a single time. This chain connects TRBV2 to TRBJ1-4; D unclear. CDR1 and CDR2 (germline): SNHLY, FYNNEI. The CDR3 totals 11 residues. Trimming took off 7 bases at V and 8 bases at J, with 8 bases between the two ends. DNA for the CDR3: TGTGCCAGCAATACAGCCGAAAAACTGTTTTTT. Its protein product is CASNTAEKLFF.

This sequence joins TRBV5-1 and TRBJ1-1; D ambiguous. The germline gives CDR1 SGHRS, CDR2 YFSETQ. The CDR3 runs 13 residues. V was shortened by 4 bases and J by 3 bases, with 10 bases between the two germline ends. CDR3 DNA: TGCGCCAGCAGCGGCACAGTAGACACTGAAGCTTTCTTT. Amino acids: CASSGTVDTEAFF.

V and J are TRBV30 and TRBJ1-1, with D possibly TRBD1 on 6 matching bases. Trimming pared 2 bases from V and 0 bases from J, leaving 7 bases between. Germline lookup yields CDR1 GTSNPN and CDR2 SVGIG (reference sequence). The CDR3 consists of 13 residues. The CDR3 here is CAWSQGLNTEAFF. The DNA of the CDR3 is TGTGCCTGGAGTCAGGGGTTGAACACTGAAGCTTTCTTT. The complete variable domain, with remaining parts taken from reference TRBV30 and TRBJ1-1, reads SQTIHQWPATLVQPVGSPLSLECTVEGTSNPNLYWYRQAAGRGLQLLFYSVGIGQISSEVPQNLSASRPQDRQFILSSKKLLLSDSGFYLCAWSQGLNTEAFFGQGTRLTVV.

This clone has ten or more counts. The CDR3 here is CASSYGADRGNEQFF. The DNA of the CDR3 is TGTGCCAGCAGTTACGGCGCGGACAGGGGCAATGAGCAGTTCTTC. This chain links TRBV6-5 with TRBJ2-1; 9 nucleotides match TRBD1. V trimming: 2 bases; J trimming: 6 bases; junction bases outside the gene matches: 5. Per the germline V gene, CDR1 is MNHEY and CDR2 is SVGAGI. The CDR3 runs to 15 residues.

This rearrangement joins TRBV18 to TRBJ2-1, with D uncertain. The CDR3 is made up of 12 amino acids. Trimming left V 4 bases short and J 5 bases short, with 6 bases between. The germline V gene has CDR1 KGHSH and CDR2 LQKENI. CDR3 region: CASSRRDNEQFF. The CDR3 nucleotides read TGTGCCAGCTCACGACGTGACAATGAGCAGTTCTTC.

The chain has TRBV29-1 and TRBJ2-6, with 9 bases that match TRBD1. The trim removed 5 bases at V and 0 bases at J, leaving 17 bases unmatched. The germline gives CDR1 SQVTM, CDR2 ANQGSEA. The length of the CDR3 is 20 residues. CDR3 sequence: CSVQRPGQGGGVSGANVLTF. The CDR3, as DNA: TGCAGCGTTCAGAGACCGGGACAGGGAGGGGGAGTCTCTGGGGCCAACGTCCTGACTTTC.

This clone was recorded a few times. The V call is TRBV15, the J call TRBJ1-1, with D unclear. V dropped 4 bases and J dropped 5 bases, with 11 bases sitting between them. The CDR3 contains 13 residues. Germline CDR1 LNHNV, CDR2 YYDKDF (reference sequence). The CDR3: CATSTDRRTEAFF. CDR3 bases: TGTGCCACCAGCACAGATCGGAGGACTGAAGCTTTCTTT.

On this clone itself: The sample contains more than one DNA sequence encoding this CDR3. V usage is TRBV30 and J usage is TRBJ2-3; D remains ambiguous. Germline CDR1 reads GTSNPN; CDR2 reads SVGIG (reference sequence). The CDR3 length is 12 residues. V lost 3 bases and J 0 bases, leaving 4 bases between the germline ends. CDR3 coding DNA: TGTGCCTGGAGGGAAAGCACAGATACGCAGTATTTT. Translated: CAWRESTDTQYF.

The genes are TRBV6-5 and TRBJ1-2; 7 bases are shared with TRBD1. The CDR3 spans 13 residues. J gave up 5 bases and V 6 bases, and 6 bases lay outside the gene matches. CDR1 MNHEY and CDR2 SVGAGI come from the germline V gene. The CDR3 DNA follows: TGTGCCAGCAGCCCGGGACAGACATATGGCTACACCTTC. It is translated as CASSPGQTYGYTF.

This chain uses TRBV28 with TRBJ2-7; 10 positions match TRBD2. Germline V gene sequence: CDR1 MDHEN, CDR2 SYDVKM. Germline trimming cut 5 bases from V and 7 bases from J; bases unmatched to any gene: 5. CDR3 length equals 13 residues. The CDR3 protein is CASSRPAGGEQYF. In DNA form, the CDR3 reads TGTGCCAGCAGTCGTCCAGCGGGGGGGGAGCAGTACTTC. Together with reference TRBV28 and TRBJ2-7, the CDR3 gives the full variable domain: DVKVTQSSRYLVKRTGEKVFLECVQDMDHENMFWYRQDPGLGLRLIYFSYDVKMKEKGDIPEGYSVSREKKERFSLILESASTNQTSMYLCASSRPAGGEQYFGPGTRLTVT.

The rearrangement uses TRBV5-1 and TRBJ2-7; D is perhaps TRBD1 or TRBD2 (6 bases each). CDR3 length: 16 amino acids. The germline CDR1 and CDR2 sequences are SGHRS and YFSETQ. Deletions cut 0 bases from V and 0 bases from J, with 13 bases between. The CDR3 loop is CASSLEGSGASYEQYF. For the CDR3, the DNA is TGCGCCAGCAGCTTGGAAGGGTCGGGGGCCTCCTACGAGCAGTACTTC.

CDR3 DNA: TGTGCCACCAGCAGGGACACCGACAGGGTCGGGGAAAAACTGTTTTTT. It yields the protein CATSRDTDRVGEKLFF. The chain employs TRBV15 and TRBJ1-4; the match to TRBD1 covers 7 bases. With 3 bases clipped from V and 8 bases from J, the junction kept 12 bases outside the gene matches. The CDR3 runs to 16 residues. CDR1 is LNHNV, CDR2 YYDKDF, per germline (reference sequence).

This clone was seen a handful of times. DNA for the CDR3: TGTGCCAGTACCGCTGGAGGGGGCACCGGGGAGCTGTTTTTT. Translation gives CASTAGGGTGELFF. The chain carries TRBV19 and TRBJ2-2, with D tentatively TRBD1 or TRBD2 (6 bases each). The germline CDR1 and CDR2 sequences are LNHDA and SQIVND (reference sequence). V shed 7 bases and J shed 4 bases, with 13 bases lying between them. The CDR3 is 14 amino acids.

This chain joins TRBV5-1 and TRBJ2-1; the match to TRBD2 covers 11 bases. The CDR3 spans 19 residues. Trimming cost V 0 bases and J 0 bases; bases outside gene matches: 8. From germline, CDR1 is SGHRS and CDR2 YFSETQ. CDR3 DNA: TGCGCCAGCAGCTTGGCCCTAGCGGGAGGTTATAGCTCCTACAATGAGCAGTTCTTC. It translates to CASSLALAGGYSSYNEQFF.

V usage is TRBV11-2 and J usage is TRBJ2-7; D not resolved. Trimming stripped 10 bases from V and 4 bases from J, with 23 bases between. CDR1 is SGHAT, CDR2 FQNNGV, per germline. The CDR3 runs 15 residues. The CDR3 sequence: CATRRKLEMGYEQYF. The CDR3 nucleotides read TGTGCCACGCGGAGAAAGTTGGAAATGGGTTACGAGCAGTACTTC.

This clone was counted once. The chain's CDR3 is CASSSGLAKNEQFF. The CDR3 DNA reads TGTGCCAGCAGTTCGGGACTAGCGAAAAATGAGCAGTTCTTC. This chain joins TRBV27 and TRBJ2-1; 10 nucleotides match TRBD2. The CDR3 spans 14 residues. Unmatched junction bases numbered 4, after V lost 4 bases and J lost 7 bases. Germline values: CDR1 MNHEY, CDR2 SMNVEV (reference sequence).

V is TRBV11-3 and J is TRBJ2-7; 7 bases match TRBD1. CDR3 length: 14 residues. Germline CDR1 reads SGHNT; CDR2 reads YENEEA. J lost 0 bases, V lost 3 bases, and 2 bases had no gene match. This CDR3 is CASSFGTDSYEQYF. The CDR3 nucleotides are TGTGCCAGCAGCTTTGGGACAGACTCCTACGAGCAGTACTTC.

The gene calls are TRBV5-1 and TRBJ1-1, with 10 bases identical to TRBD1. Germline CDR1 SGHRS, CDR2 YFSETQ. V was pared by 1 base and J by 5 bases, with 8 bases of the junction left unmatched. The CDR3 sequence is 16 residues long. The DNA for the CDR3 is TGCGCCAGCAGCTTGAGGGACAGGGGTAAGATGACTGAAGCTTTCTTT. This sequence encodes CASSLRDRGKMTEAFF.